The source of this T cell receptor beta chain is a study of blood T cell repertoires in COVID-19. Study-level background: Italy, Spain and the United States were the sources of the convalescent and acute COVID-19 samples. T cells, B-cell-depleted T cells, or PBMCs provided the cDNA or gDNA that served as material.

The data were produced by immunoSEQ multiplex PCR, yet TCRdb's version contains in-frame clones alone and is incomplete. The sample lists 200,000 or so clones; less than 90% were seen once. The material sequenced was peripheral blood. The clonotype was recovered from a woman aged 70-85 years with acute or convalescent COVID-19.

The chain's CDR3 is CSVDAVAVREQFF. In DNA form, the CDR3 reads TGCAGCGTTGACGCGGTAGCGGTAAGAGAGCAGTTCTTC. The chain couples TRBV29-1 to TRBJ2-1; a possible D gene is TRBD2 (6 bases). The ends were cut back, 3 bases at V and 10 bases at J, with 16 bases in the middle. CDR3 length equals 13 residues. Germline values: CDR1 SQVTM, CDR2 ANQGSEA.